The 32 T cell receptor beta chains below all came from one sample that was sequenced in a study of shared clonotypes between healthy human individuals. Clones were read by immunoSEQ multiplex PCR, and TCRdb kept only the in-frame ones, dropping some. The sample has around 700,000 clones; 60% to 75% are singletons. The sample taken for sequencing was memory CD4+ T cells sorted from blood. Regarding subset: CD45RA-negative fraction. Receptors were obtained from a woman aged 25 to 45 in good health.

This chain joins TRBV5-1 and TRBJ1-4; D uncertain. V was trimmed by 0 bases and J by 9 bases, leaving 15 bases between them. Germline-derived CDR1 and CDR2 are SGHRS and YFSETQ. The CDR3 extends over 15 amino acids. The DNA for the CDR3 is TGCGCCAGCAGCTTGGGAAACAGAGGGCCGCAAAAACTGTTTTTT. It encodes CASSLGNRGPQKLFF. Filled out from reference TRBV5-1 and TRBJ1-4, the complete variable domain reads KAGVTQTPRYLIKTRGQQVTLSCSPISGHRSVSWYQQTPGQGLQFLFEYFSETQRNKGNFPGRFSGRQFSNSRSEMNVSTLELGDSALYLCASSLGNRGPQKLFFGSGTQLSVL.

The CDR3 region is CASRRTDTQYF. DNA for the CDR3: TGTGCCAGCAGGCGCACAGATACGCAGTATTTT. V gene TRBV6-6 combines with J gene TRBJ2-3, with D hard to call. Germline lookup yields CDR1 MNHNY and CDR2 SVGAGI (reference sequence). The V end was cut by 6 bases, the J end by 1 base, with 2 bases between. This CDR3 comprises 11 residues.

V gene TRBV19 combines with J gene TRBJ1-2; D unresolved. Germline-derived CDR1 and CDR2 are LNHDA and SQIVND (reference sequence). The CDR3 has 14 amino acids. Trimming pared 3 bases from V and 8 bases from J, leaving 16 bases between. The CDR3 nucleotides are TGTGCCAGTAGTATCAAGGGCCGCCAAGGGGGCTACACCTTC. It encodes CASSIKGRQGGYTF.

The rearrangement uses TRBV27 and TRBJ1-2; possibly TRBD1 for D (5 bases). Germline CDR1 reads MNHEY; CDR2 reads SMNVEV (reference sequence). The CDR3 is made up of 13 amino acids. V dropped 5 bases and J dropped 8 bases, with 15 bases sitting between them. The CDR3 DNA reads as TGTGCCAGCAGTCCTCGGGGGTCAGGGGGCTACACCTTC. Residues: CASSPRGSGGYTF.

Comment on this clone: This may arise from a read error, as a much more abundant clone is one base away. Other DNA sequences in this sample translate to the same CDR3. The chain combines TRBV27 with TRBJ2-7; D possibly corresponds to TRBD1 (5 bases). V lost 4 bases and J lost 2, with 9 bases in between. The CDR3 contains 13 residues. Germline CDR1 MNHEY, CDR2 SMNVEV (reference sequence). The DNA for the CDR3 is TGTGCCAGCAGTTCCAGGGAAACCTACGAGCAGTACTTC. Its translation is CASSSRETYEQYF.

CDR3 amino acids: CASSYSGPSDTIYF. CDR3 nucleotides: TGTGCCAGCAGTTACTCCGGCCCCTCGGACACCATATATTTT. The chain recombines TRBV6-6 with TRBJ1-3; D ambiguous. Germline V gives CDR1 MNHNY, CDR2 SVGAGI (reference sequence). This CDR3 contains 14 residues. V lost 0 bases and J lost 8, with 11 bases in between.

This clone was seen only a few times. CDR3 residues: CASSQERLAGTGELFF. DNA for the CDR3: TGCGCCAGCAGCCAAGAGCGACTAGCGGGAACCGGGGAGCTGTTTTTT. The rearrangement uses TRBV4-1 and TRBJ2-2, with 11 bases aligning to TRBD2. Germline V CDR1 and CDR2: MGHRA, YSYEKL. V gave up 0 bases and J gave up 5 bases; unmatched junction bases: 2. The CDR3 is 16 amino acids.

This chain joins TRBV5-1 and TRBJ1-2, with TRBD1 as a possible D gene (5 bases). The CDR3 extends over 13 amino acids. Germline CDR1 SGHRS, CDR2 YFSETQ. Trimming shortened V by 5 bases and J by 5 bases, and 13 bases separated the two germline ends. In nucleotides, the CDR3 is TGCGCCAGCAGATCCGACAGAGCATATGGCTACACCTTC. The encoded protein is CASRSDRAYGYTF.

This clone was counted between two and nine times. This chain joins TRBV4-1 and TRBJ2-7; TRBD1 matches at 7 bases. CDR1 and CDR2 (germline): MGHRA, YSYEKL. V lost 0 bases to trimming and J lost 2 bases; unmatched junction nucleotides: 7. The CDR3 has 16 amino acids. CDR3 residues: CASSQEQGRATYEQYF. As DNA, the CDR3 is TGCGCCAGCAGCCAAGAACAGGGGCGGGCTACCTACGAGCAGTACTTC.

The J gene is TRBJ1-3, the V gene TRBV7-9; 7 nucleotides agree with TRBD1. Per the germline V gene, CDR1 is SEHNR and CDR2 is FQNEAQ (reference sequence). Germline trimming cut 4 bases from V and 4 bases from J; bases unmatched to any gene: 10. This CDR3 spans 16 amino acids. The CDR3, as DNA: TGTGCCAGCAGCTCGGACAGGACCCTCTCCGGAAACACCATATATTTT. Translation: CASSSDRTLSGNTIYF.

V usage is TRBV10-3 and J usage is TRBJ1-1, with D tentatively TRBD1 (5 bases). The CDR3 is 13 residues long. Per the germline V gene, CDR1 is ENHRY and CDR2 is SYGVKD. Trimming removed 3 bases from V and 7 bases from J, with 12 bases in between. CDR3 region: CAISDRSTDEAFF. The CDR3, as DNA: TGTGCCATCAGTGATCGATCGACAGATGAAGCTTTCTTT.

The chain uses TRBV19 and TRBJ2-2, with D possibly being TRBD2 (6 bases). The CDR3 contains 16 residues. Trimming took off 7 bases at V and 6 bases at J, with 21 bases between the two ends. Germline assignment: CDR1 LNHDA and CDR2 SQIVND (reference sequence). As DNA, the CDR3 is TGTGCCAGTACCGGGAGACCCGGTACTAGGGCCGGGGAGCTGTTTTTT. Amino acids: CASTGRPGTRAGELFF. The whole variable domain, filled in from reference TRBV19 and TRBJ2-2, reads DGGITQSPKYLFRKEGQNVTLSCEQNLNHDAMYWYRQDPGQGLRLIYYSQIVNDFQKGDIAEGYSVSREKKESFPLTVTSAQKNPTAFYLCASTGRPGTRAGELFFGEGSRLTVL.

The chain has TRBV6-4 and TRBJ1-3, with D possibly TRBD1 on 6 matching bases. Germline CDR1 MRHNA, CDR2 SNTAGT. Trimming left V 11 bases short and J 1 base short, with 18 bases between. The length of the CDR3 is 15 residues. The CDR3 region is CAHFRGCCSGNTIYF. In DNA form, the CDR3 reads TGTGCCCATTTCAGGGGCTGTTGTTCTGGAAACACCATATATTTT.

The chain combines TRBV27 with TRBJ2-7; 10 positions agree with TRBD2. Germline trimming cut 0 bases from V and 5 bases from J; bases unmatched to any gene: 10. The CDR3 has 17 amino acids. Germline V lookup: CDR1 MNHEY, CDR2 SMNVEV (reference sequence). CDR3 residues: CASSLSASGSLDHEQYF. The CDR3 coding sequence is TGTGCCAGCAGTTTATCGGCTAGCGGGAGTCTTGATCACGAGCAGTACTTC.

The chain couples TRBV11-2 to TRBJ1-2; 9 bases match TRBD1. CDR1 is SGHAT, CDR2 FQNNGV, per germline. The CDR3 is made up of 13 amino acids. J lost 6 bases, V lost 1 base, and 0 bases had no gene match. CDR3 in amino acids: CASSLGTGDGYTF. The DNA of the CDR3 is TGTGCCAGCAGCTTAGGGACAGGGGATGGCTACACCTTC.

The chain is built from TRBV19 and TRBJ1-4, with unresolved D. CDR1 is LNHDA and CDR2 is SQIVND in the germline V gene (reference sequence). CDR3 length equals 16 residues. Trimming removed 4 bases from V and 3 bases from J, with 15 bases in between. CDR3 residues: CASSTRRRDSNEKLFF. The CDR3 nucleotides are TGTGCCAGTAGTACCCGGAGGAGAGATTCTAATGAAAAACTGTTTTTT. The variable domain in full, with the rest retrieved from reference TRBV19 and TRBJ1-4, is DGGITQSPKYLFRKEGQNVTLSCEQNLNHDAMYWYRQDPGQGLRLIYYSQIVNDFQKGDIAEGYSVSREKKESFPLTVTSAQKNPTAFYLCASSTRRRDSNEKLFFGSGTQLSVL.

The V and J genes are TRBV4-1 and TRBJ2-1; TRBD2 aligns across 11 bases. The trim removed 1 base at V and 0 bases at J, leaving 2 bases unmatched. This CDR3 is 17 amino acids long. The germline V gene has CDR1 MGHRA and CDR2 YSYEKL. CDR3 in amino acids: CASSQGTSGSSYNEQFF. CDR3 DNA sequence: TGCGCCAGCAGCCAAGGAACTAGCGGGAGCTCCTACAATGAGCAGTTCTTC.

The rearrangement links TRBV28 to TRBJ2-7, with 10 bases matching TRBD1. Germline V gene sequence: CDR1 MDHEN, CDR2 SYDVKM. This CDR3 comprises 17 residues. V shed 6 bases, J shed 1 base, and the junction held 12 bases outside the gene matches. This chain's CDR3 is CASSLPVGQGHSYEQYF. In nucleotides, the CDR3 is TGTGCCAGCAGCCTTCCGGTGGGACAGGGGCATTCCTACGAGCAGTACTTC.

About this clone: This same CDR3 is encoded by further DNA sequences in the sample. The rearrangement links TRBV4-1 to TRBJ1-1, with 7 bases identical to TRBD1. CDR1 and CDR2 (germline): MGHRA, YSYEKL. CDR3 length: 14 amino acids. V dropped 3 bases and J dropped 11; count of bases not matched to a gene: 12. The DNA for the CDR3 is TGCGCCAGCAGCCAGGGCGGGGGACAGATTAAGGCTTTCTTT. Its protein is CASSQGGGQIKAFF.

Of note for this clone: The junction does not match germline at one end; this may be a read error. The rearrangement links TRBV7-6 to TRBJ2-1, with a weak D call TRBD2 (6 bases). Germline V gives CDR1 SGHVS, CDR2 FNYEAQ. The CDR3 is 15 residues long. This CDR3 reads CASSVIGDQREERFF. The DNA for the CDR3 is TGTGCCAGCAGCGTAATAGGGGATCAGAGGGAGGAGCGGTTCTTC.

The rearrangement joins TRBV4-2 to TRBJ2-3; D possibly corresponds to TRBD2 (6 bases). CDR3 length: 20 residues. In germline, CDR1 is LGHNA, CDR2 YNFKEQ. V lost 0 bases and J 3 bases, leaving 25 bases between the germline ends. The CDR3 is CASSQDKGLATYKGTDTQYF. In DNA form, the CDR3 reads TGTGCCAGCAGCCAAGATAAGGGGCTAGCGACTTACAAGGGGACAGATACGCAGTATTTT.

This clone was observed a handful of times. The chain recombines TRBV6-1 with TRBJ1-5; D is possibly TRBD1 (5 bases). The CDR3 sequence is 15 residues long. CDR1 and CDR2 from the germline V gene are MNHNS and SASEGT. Between the trimmed V and J ends, which lost 3 bases and 0 bases, there was a span of 9 bases. CDR3 coding DNA: TGTGCCAGCAGTGAGCAAGGGGTTAGCAATCAGCCCCAGCATTTT. As protein: CASSEQGVSNQPQHF.

The rearrangement uses TRBV13 and TRBJ2-5; D could derive from TRBD1 or TRBD2 (5 bases each). The length of the CDR3 is 15 residues. V lost 3 bases and J lost 9, with 20 bases in between. CDR1 and CDR2 (germline): PRHDT, FYEKMQ (reference sequence). The CDR3, as DNA: TGTGCCAGCAGCTTCCGACCGGACACTTTGGGGGCCCAGTACTTC. This codes for CASSFRPDTLGAQYF.

This sequence joins TRBV28 and TRBJ1-3, with D possibly TRBD1 on 6 matching bases. The germline V gene has CDR1 MDHEN and CDR2 SYDVKM. V shed 5 bases and J shed 0 bases, with 11 bases lying between them. The CDR3 covers 15 residues. The CDR3 nucleotides read TGTGCCAGCAGTGCAGGGGTAAACTCTGGAAACACCATATATTTT. This codes for CASSAGVNSGNTIYF.

This chain links TRBV4-1 with TRBJ2-7, with no clear D. Germline V lookup: CDR1 MGHRA, CDR2 YSYEKL. CDR3 length: 16 amino acids. The V and J ends lost 0 bases and 4 bases respectively, with 16 bases between them. Written as DNA, the CDR3 is TGCGCCAGCAGCCAAGACCAGGCCGTTGGTATATACGAGCAGTACTTC. Translating gives CASSQDQAVGIYEQYF.

V usage is TRBV30 and J usage is TRBJ1-4, with D possibly TRBD1 on 5 matching bases. The V gene's germline CDR1 is GTSNPN and CDR2 SVGIG (reference sequence). The CDR3 runs 14 residues. Trimming removed 5 bases at V and 3 bases at J, with 13 bases between. The CDR3: CAWGRQSANEKLFF. As DNA, the CDR3 is TGTGCCTGGGGGAGACAGTCGGCTAATGAAAAACTGTTTTTT.

The chain recombines TRBV10-1 with TRBJ2-2; tentatively, D is TRBD2 (5 bases). Trimming removed 7 bases at V and 6 bases at J, with 18 bases between. CDR1 WNHNN and CDR2 SYGVQD come from the germline V gene (reference sequence). The CDR3 consists of 15 residues. For the CDR3, the DNA is TGCGCCAGCACCCGCGGCAGAGGGTGGCCCGGGGAGCTGTTTTTT. Translated: CASTRGRGWPGELFF.

This clone has only a few counts. The chain combines TRBV4-2 with TRBJ2-2, with a weak D call TRBD1 (6 bases). Germline CDR1 is LGHNA and CDR2 is YNFKEQ. The germline V and J ends were trimmed by 0 bases and 4 bases, with 15 bases remaining between them. There are 17 residues in the CDR3. As DNA, the CDR3 is TGTGCCAGCAGCCAAGATTTGACAGGATATACCACCGGGGAGCTGTTTTTT. Protein product: CASSQDLTGYTTGELFF.

The chain combines TRBV7-8 with TRBJ1-3, with 9 nucleotides matching TRBD1. CDR3 length equals 18 residues. Germline V gene sequence: CDR1 SGHVS, CDR2 FQNEAQ. The V segment lost 4 bases and the J segment 0 bases; nucleotides outside the gene matches: 10. The CDR3 reads CASSSLGTGQSSGNTIYF. CDR3 DNA sequence: TGTGCCAGCAGCTCACTTGGGACAGGGCAAAGCTCTGGAAACACCATATATTTT.

The J gene is TRBJ2-5, the V gene TRBV7-2, with TRBD1 matching over 10 bases. This CDR3 is built from 15 residues. V shed 4 bases, J shed 5 bases, and the junction held 7 bases outside the gene matches. The germline gives CDR1 SGHTA, CDR2 FQGNSA. The CDR3 loop is CASSSRQGARETQYF. For the CDR3, the DNA is TGTGCCAGCAGCTCCAGACAGGGGGCGCGGGAGACCCAGTACTTC. The whole variable domain, remainder taken from reference TRBV7-2 and TRBJ2-5, is GAGVSQSPSNKVTEKGKDVELRCDPISGHTALYWYRQSLGQGLEFLIYFQGNSAPDKSGLPSDRFSAERTGGSVSTLTIQRTQQEDSAVYLCASSSRQGARETQYFGPGTRLLVL.

V and J are TRBV19 and TRBJ1-4, with D perhaps matching TRBD1 (6 bases). Trimming removed 5 bases at V and 0 bases at J, with 10 bases between. Germline CDR1 LNHDA, CDR2 SQIVND (reference sequence). This CDR3 is built from 15 residues. This CDR3 reads CASSGQSSTNEKLFF. The CDR3, as DNA: TGTGCCAGTAGTGGACAGTCCTCAACTAATGAAAAACTGTTTTTT.

V and J are TRBV7-2 and TRBJ2-1; D unclear. Trimming took 1 base from V and 8 from J, leaving 15 bases between them. CDR3 length: 15 residues. CDR1 SGHTA and CDR2 FQGNSA come from the germline V gene. The DNA of the CDR3 is TGTGCCAGCAGCTTAGTTTCCCTAGTTTTGGATGAGCAGTTCTTC. Protein sequence: CASSLVSLVLDEQFF. Based on the CDR3 plus reference TRBV7-2 and TRBJ2-1, the full variable domain is GAGVSQSPSNKVTEKGKDVELRCDPISGHTALYWYRQSLGQGLEFLIYFQGNSAPDKSGLPSDRFSAERTGGSVSTLTIQRTQQEDSAVYLCASSLVSLVLDEQFFGPGTRLTVL.